The 27 T cell receptor beta chains listed next were all sequenced from one sample in a study of cytomegalovirus exposure and HLA in healthy donors. Both 60 Vbeta primers and 13 Jbeta primers went into the PCR. Assay: immunoSEQ multiplex PCR; the TCRdb copy retains only in-frame clones and omits some. The top ten clones hold about 0.77% of a sample with fewer than 200,000 clones, approximately 78% of them seen once. Sequencing used PBMCs. These receptors came from a woman aged 18-30 years in good health and CMV-seronegative.

The chain combines TRBV7-9 with TRBJ2-2, with D perhaps TRBD2 (6 bases). Germline CDR1 is SEHNR and CDR2 is FQNEAQ (reference sequence). Trimming took off 6 bases at V and 7 bases at J, with 24 bases between the two ends. The CDR3 extends over 17 amino acids. The CDR3 bases are TGTGCCAGCAGGCCCAACCTTCGGCTAGCGAGGGACGGGGAGCTGTTTTTT. This gives the protein CASRPNLRLARDGELFF.

The V call is TRBV5-1, the J call TRBJ2-2, with a weak D call TRBD1 (7 bases). Trimming removed 4 bases from V and 2 bases from J, with 12 bases in between. Germline loops: CDR1 SGHRS, CDR2 YFSETQ. The CDR3 runs 15 residues. The CDR3 region is CASSPRGTNTGELFF. The CDR3 coding sequence is TGCGCCAGCAGCCCCAGGGGGACTAACACCGGGGAGCTGTTTTTT.

This CDR3 is CASSQGTGLAAYEQYF. The CDR3 DNA reads as TGTGCCAGCAGCCAAGGTACGGGACTAGCGGCCTACGAGCAGTACTTC. The J gene is TRBJ2-7, the V gene TRBV4-2; 11 nucleotides match TRBD2. The germline CDR1 and CDR2 sequences are LGHNA and YNFKEQ. With 1 base clipped from V and 2 bases from J, the junction kept 4 bases outside the gene matches. The CDR3 has 16 residues.

In its sample, this clone was seen a few times. The chain is built from TRBV30 and TRBJ1-2, with 7 bases lining up with TRBD1. With 2 bases clipped from V and 0 bases from J, the junction kept 9 bases outside the gene matches. Germline CDR1 is GTSNPN and CDR2 is SVGIG (reference sequence). The CDR3 length is 16 residues. CDR3 loop: CAWSTGNRGTNYGYTF. The CDR3 DNA reads TGTGCCTGGAGTACCGGAAACAGGGGAACTAACTATGGCTACACCTTC.

V is TRBV6-6 and J is TRBJ1-1, with 7 bases identical to TRBD1. V trimming: 6 bases; J trimming: 4 bases; junction bases outside the gene matches: 14. In germline, CDR1 is MNHNY, CDR2 SVGAGI (reference sequence). This CDR3 has 16 amino acids. CDR3 sequence (DNA): TGTGCCAGCAGACAATCTGTAGGGGGCCGGGGCACTGAAGCTTTCTTT. It yields the protein CASRQSVGGRGTEAFF.

The chain recombines TRBV7-9 with TRBJ1-1; D call uncertain. The CDR3 length is 14 residues. Germline values: CDR1 SEHNR, CDR2 FQNEAQ (reference sequence). V was pared by 2 bases and J by 2 bases, with 9 bases between. DNA of the CDR3: TGTGCCAGCAGCTTATTAGCGGGAAACACTGAAGCTTTCTTT. It encodes CASSLLAGNTEAFF.

The V gene is TRBV4-1, the J gene TRBJ1-1, with D possibly matching TRBD1 (6 bases). The germline CDR1 and CDR2 sequences are MGHRA and YSYEKL. V dropped 4 bases and J dropped 0 bases, with 15 bases sitting between them. There are 16 residues in the CDR3. CDR3 in amino acids: CASSPLTGHLNTEAFF. The CDR3, as DNA: TGCGCCAGCAGCCCGCTAACGGGACATTTGAACACTGAAGCTTTCTTT.

This clone was seen a few times. The chain is built from TRBV7-9 and TRBJ2-2; D gene unclear. The CDR3 extends over 13 amino acids. With 2 bases removed from V and 7 bases from J, the gap between germline ends came to 8 bases. Per the germline V gene, CDR1 is SEHNR and CDR2 is FQNEAQ (reference sequence). The CDR3: CASSLPYLGELFF. The CDR3 DNA follows: TGTGCCAGCAGCTTACCCTATCTCGGGGAGCTGTTTTTT.

The chain couples TRBV5-1 to TRBJ2-7; D possibly corresponds to TRBD1 (6 bases). Germline assignment: CDR1 SGHRS and CDR2 YFSETQ. CDR3 length equals 13 residues. Between the trimmed V and J ends, which lost 7 bases and 4 bases, there was a span of 15 bases. CDR3 residues: CASSSGQLYEQYF. As DNA, the CDR3 is TGCGCCAGCTCCTCGGGACAACTATACGAGCAGTACTTC.

The chain employs TRBV5-1 and TRBJ2-1; 12 bases are shared with TRBD2. Germline V lookup: CDR1 SGHRS, CDR2 YFSETQ. The CDR3 totals 16 residues. Germline trimming cut 1 base from V and 5 bases from J; bases unmatched to any gene: 4. Here the CDR3 DNA reads TGCGCCAGCAGCTTGAACCTAGCGGGAGGGGACAATGAGCAGTTCTTC. This encodes CASSLNLAGGDNEQFF.

CDR3 DNA: TGTGCTAGTGGTTTGACCCAGGGACAGGGAGTAGATACGCAGTATTTT. Translation gives CASGLTQGQGVDTQYF. The chain recombines TRBV12-5 with TRBJ2-3; 9 positions agree with TRBD1. The germline CDR1 and CDR2 sequences are LGHNT and FRNRAP. This CDR3 contains 16 residues. V shed 2 bases and J 5 bases; nucleotides not matched to a gene: 8.

This clone was counted a few times. V gene TRBV19 combines with J gene TRBJ2-7; D is possibly TRBD2 (6 bases). Germline V gene data show CDR1 as LNHDA and CDR2 as SQIVND (reference sequence). The V gene lost 0 bases and the J gene lost 0 bases, with 9 bases spanning the gap. The CDR3 spans 15 residues. CDR3 protein: CASSIEISGSYEQYF. Written as DNA, the CDR3 is TGTGCCAGTAGTATAGAGATTAGCGGCTCCTACGAGCAGTACTTC.

The chain recombines TRBV7-9 with TRBJ1-3; D not certain. This CDR3 has 16 amino acids. The germline gives CDR1 SEHNR, CDR2 FQNEAQ (reference sequence). The V and J ends lost 6 bases and 0 bases respectively, with 15 bases between them. The CDR3 reads CASSSGMGISGNTIYF. CDR3 coding DNA: TGTGCCAGCAGTTCGGGAATGGGGATCTCTGGAAACACCATATATTTT.

As to this clone: One end of the junction is discordant with germline, which a read error may explain. The genes are TRBV7-9 and TRBJ1-2; 7 bases map to TRBD1. The CDR3 is made up of 16 amino acids. Per germline, CDR1 SEHNR and CDR2 FQNEAQ (reference sequence). The chain's CDR3 is CSSSLGAGGPVYGYTF. CDR3 in DNA: TGTTCCAGCAGCTTAGGGGCAGGGGGACCGGTCTATGGCTACACCTTC.

The V gene is TRBV7-9, the J gene TRBJ2-5; no reliable D call. Germline V gene sequence: CDR1 SEHNR, CDR2 FQNEAQ (reference sequence). V shed 6 bases and J shed 7 bases, with 12 bases lying between them. This CDR3 spans 12 amino acids. The CDR3 loop reads CASSPNLVTQYF. As DNA, the CDR3 is TGTGCCAGCAGTCCTAACTTGGTGACCCAGTACTTC.

This clone was seen more than once but under ten times. This chain links TRBV4-1 with TRBJ2-1, with a tentative D call TRBD2 (6 bases). Germline V gene lookup returns CDR1 MGHRA and CDR2 YSYEKL. The CDR3 sequence is 12 residues long. Trimming removed 2 bases at V and 10 bases at J, with 9 bases between. CDR3 DNA: TGCGCCAGCAGCCAACTAGCGTCGGAGCAGTTCTTC. Translated: CASSQLASEQFF.

The V gene is TRBV4-2, the J gene TRBJ2-3, with D unresolved. Germline loops: CDR1 LGHNA, CDR2 YNFKEQ. The CDR3 totals 13 residues. The germline V and J ends were trimmed by 2 bases and 4 bases, with 7 bases remaining between them. The DNA of the CDR3 is TGTGCCAGCAGCCAACCTACGGCAGATACGCAGTATTTT. Translation gives CASSQPTADTQYF.

The V and J genes are TRBV11-3 and TRBJ2-1; 8 positions match TRBD1. This CDR3 region has 15 residues. V lost 5 bases to trimming and J lost 2 bases; unmatched junction nucleotides: 5. Germline CDR1 reads SGHNT; CDR2 reads YENEEA. CDR3 region: CASSLRTGTYNEQFF. The CDR3 DNA sequence: TGTGCCAGCAGCCTCCGGACAGGGACCTACAATGAGCAGTTCTTC.

The J gene is TRBJ2-7, the V gene TRBV7-9; 8 nucleotides agree with TRBD1. This CDR3 has 17 amino acids. V shed 4 bases and J 4 bases; nucleotides not matched to a gene: 15. Germline V gene sequence: CDR1 SEHNR, CDR2 FQNEAQ (reference sequence). CDR3 in DNA: TGTGCCAGCAGCTATGCCTTGGGACAGGAGTATGTTTACGAGCAGTACTTC. Translating gives CASSYALGQEYVYEQYF.

The gene calls are TRBV7-2 and TRBJ1-1; tentative D call: TRBD1 (6 bases). The CDR3 consists of 15 residues. The ends were cut back, 4 bases at V and 0 bases at J, with 12 bases in the middle. Germline CDR1 SGHTA, CDR2 FQGNSA. The CDR3 here is CASSYRQVMNTEAFF. The CDR3 nucleotides are TGTGCCAGCAGCTACAGACAGGTTATGAACACTGAAGCTTTCTTT.

J is TRBJ1-5 and V is TRBV28; the D gene is possibly TRBD1 (5 bases). Trimming cost V 6 bases and J 7 bases, with 22 bases left between them. The germline CDR1 and CDR2 sequences are MDHEN and SYDVKM. This CDR3 spans 16 amino acids. In DNA, the CDR3 is TGTGCCAGCAGCTTCAAATTGGGGGGGGGTGGACAGCCCCAGCATTTT. This translates into CASSFKLGGGGQPQHF.

The chain uses TRBV21-1 and TRBJ2-1; whether TRBD2, the table's D call, matches the DNA was not checked. TRBV21-1 is a listed pseudogene. This CDR3 contains 18 residues. Here the CDR3 DNA reads TGTGCCAGCAGCAAAAGTGGTGGCGGGAGGGCAGGATACAATGAGCAGTTCTTC. Translation gives CASSKSGGGRAGYNEQFF.

This clone was counted a single time. This CDR3 is CASSLVTGLRVYGYTF. As DNA, the CDR3 is TGTGCCAGCAGCTTAGTTACAGGGTTAAGGGTCTATGGCTACACCTTC. The J gene is TRBJ1-2, the V gene TRBV7-2; D is possibly TRBD1 (6 bases). Trimming took 1 base from V and 4 from J, leaving 16 bases between them. CDR3 length: 16 amino acids. Germline V gives CDR1 SGHTA, CDR2 FQGNSA.

In DNA form, the CDR3 reads TGTGCCAGCAGCTTACAACCTAGCTCAGATACGCAGTATTTT. It specifies CASSLQPSSDTQYF. V usage is TRBV7-3 and J usage is TRBJ2-3, with a weak D call TRBD2 (5 bases). Germline-derived CDR1 and CDR2 are SGHTA and FQGTGA. The ends were cut back, 2 bases at V and 4 bases at J, with 10 bases in the middle. CDR3 length: 14 residues.

This clone has just a few counts. This chain links TRBV28 with TRBJ2-3; 13 bases agree with TRBD2. V lost 6 bases, J lost 7 bases, and 7 bases stayed unmatched. The CDR3 is made up of 15 amino acids. The germline V gene has CDR1 MDHEN and CDR2 SYDVKM. DNA for the CDR3: TGTGCCAGCAGCTGGGGGACTAGCGGGGTGAATACGCAGTATTTT. It encodes CASSWGTSGVNTQYF.

The gene calls are TRBV7-2 and TRBJ1-2, with 11 positions matching TRBD1. The CDR3 sequence is 14 residues long. The junction had 3 bases not matched to a gene; V was cut back by 5 bases and J by 4 bases. Germline V gene data show CDR1 as SGHTA and CDR2 as FQGNSA. CDR3 protein: CASSAGQGGYGYTF. The CDR3 nucleotides read TGTGCCAGCAGCGCGGGACAGGGGGGCTATGGCTACACCTTC.

This chain uses TRBV6-1 with TRBJ2-4; perhaps TRBD1 as D (5 bases). V was clipped by 2 bases and J by 9 bases, with 14 bases between them. CDR3 length equals 14 residues. Germline V lookup: CDR1 MNHNS, CDR2 SASEGT. This CDR3 reads CASSEMFRDSIQYF. The CDR3 DNA sequence: TGTGCCAGCAGTGAAATGTTCAGGGATAGCATTCAGTACTTC.